This passage covers 2 T cell receptor beta chains from one sample sequenced in a study of T cell clonotyping in hematopoietic cell transplantation. Assay: immunoSEQ multiplex PCR; the TCRdb copy retains only in-frame clones and omits some. This table has approximately 10,000 clones, approximately 51% appearing once. The sequenced sample was peripheral blood mononuclear cells, obtained 100 days after allogeneic stem cell transplant. All receptors come from a female patient aged 50-65 years who had an allogeneic stem cell transplant from an unrelated donor, so the T cells may come from the graft donor. Some clones in this sample may be carry-over from other donors' samples.

This clone was seen only a few times. J is TRBJ2-1 and V is TRBV6-5; the D gene is possibly TRBD2 (6 bases). Germline V gives CDR1 MNHEY, CDR2 SVGAGI. V lost 10 bases and J lost 9, with 22 bases in between. The CDR3 contains 14 residues. This CDR3 is CATLRSKRRGEQFF. CDR3 coding DNA: TGTGCCACGCTACGGAGTAAAAGGCGGGGTGAGCAGTTCTTC.

V usage is TRBV7-7 and J usage is TRBJ2-5, with D unresolved. This CDR3 spans 13 amino acids. V shed 1 base and J shed 6 bases, with 9 bases lying between them. The germline gives CDR1 SSHAT, CDR2 FNYEAQ (reference sequence). CDR3 nucleotides: TGTGCCAGCAGCTTAGATCCCGCGAAGACCCAGTACTTC. Its protein product is CASSLDPAKTQYF.